The subject of this entry is one T cell receptor (beta chain). Its specificity is unknown. The sample comes from a study of beta chain features in type 1 diabetes. The CDR3 spans 16 residues. Looked up from germline, CDR1 is LGHNA and CDR2 is YSLEER. V shed 1 base, J shed 9 bases, and the junction held 7 bases outside the gene matches. Whole-study results and caveats: Among all four CD4+ subsets, Type 1 diabetes patients had TCRB CDR3s that were moderately but significantly shorter.

The study reverse transcribed the entire isolated RNA, so it sequenced expressed TCRB transcripts. Assay used: immunoSEQ multiplex PCR; TCRdb lists only in-frame clones, some missing. Altogether 350,000 to 400,000 clones are present, over 9.5% being singletons, with the ten largest covering about 0.01%. The source material was naive CD4+ T cells from blood. The sequence was collected from a woman aged 18-29 years with type 1 diabetes. J is TRBJ1-6 and V is TRBV4-3; TRBD1 agrees at 9 bases. CDR3 residues: CASSQGTGTGFSPLHF. The CDR3 nucleotides read TGCGCCAGCAGCCAAGGGACCGGGACAGGGTTTTCACCCCTCCACTTT.